The 21 T cell receptor beta chains reported below all come from one sample, sequenced in a study of T-cell memory formation after mild COVID-19. TCRdb re-called the 5' RACE reads with MiXCR, one entry per CDR3 protein. The data hold some 150,000 distinct CDR3 sequences, with roughly a fifth observed a single time. Input material: PBMCs or a T cell subset sorted from them (not recorded which). These receptor sequences come from an adult woman who had mild COVID-19 (a few samples of this study predate the infection). Cell type and time point are not known.

This clonotype was observed a handful of times. The J gene is TRBJ2-5, the V gene TRBV6-1; TRBD2 matches 7 bases. Germline-derived CDR1 and CDR2 are MNHNS and SASEGT. The length of the CDR3 is 13 residues. The J segment lost 7 bases and the V segment lost 3 bases, leaving 5 bases of the junction unmatched. This CDR3 is CASSDGAGMTQYF. DNA of the CDR3: TGTGCCAGCAGTGACGGAGCGGGGATGACCCAGTACTTC.

V usage is TRBV27 and J usage is TRBJ2-7; no definite D call. The CDR3 is made up of 11 amino acids. Between the trimmed V and J ends, which lost 7 bases and 6 bases, there was a span of 10 bases. CDR1 and CDR2 from the germline V gene are MNHEY and SMNVEV (reference sequence). The CDR3, as DNA: TGTGCCAGCATTCCCCCGGCCGAGCAGTACTTC. Residues: CASIPPAEQYF.

This chain connects TRBV12-3 or TRBV12-4 to TRBJ1-2; D unresolved. The V gene lost 3 bases and the J gene lost 3 bases, with 5 bases spanning the gap. This CDR3 has 12 residues. For the CDR3, the DNA is TGTGCCAGCAGTTTTCGTGACTATGGCTACACCTTC. Its translation: CASSFRDYGYTF.

For the CDR3, the DNA is TGTGCCAGCTCACCACCAGGGTCCGGACAGGGGCGGGAGGCTTTCTTT. This sequence encodes CASSPPGSGQGREAFF. The chain carries TRBV18 and TRBJ1-1; 9 bases match TRBD1. Germline V gene lookup returns CDR1 KGHSH and CDR2 LQKENI. The V segment lost 0 bases and the J segment 11 bases; nucleotides outside the gene matches: 13. The CDR3 has 16 amino acids.

This clonotype was found a few times. The chain has TRBV5-1 and TRBJ1-1; D not resolved. The CDR3 consists of 12 residues. Germline V CDR1 and CDR2: SGHRS, YFSETQ. The germline V and J ends were trimmed by 1 base and 7 bases, with 8 bases remaining between them. For the CDR3, the DNA is TGCGCCAGCAGCTTGTACACAAATGAAGCTTTCTTT. Protein product: CASSLYTNEAFF.

In its sample, this clonotype was seen a few times. The chain has TRBV7-3 and TRBJ2-3; D is ambiguous. V was shortened by 5 bases and J by 2 bases, with 5 bases between the two germline ends. CDR3 length equals 12 residues. Germline assignment: CDR1 SGHTA and CDR2 FQGTGA. The CDR3 DNA is TGTGCCAGCAGCGGAACCACAGATACGCAGTATTTT. Its translation is CASSGTTDTQYF.

This clonotype was detected a few times. The rearrangement joins TRBV11-2 to TRBJ1-5, with D possibly matching TRBD1 (5 bases). Looked up from germline, CDR1 is SGHAT and CDR2 is FQNNGV. The CDR3 length is 21 residues. Trimming removed 5 bases from V and 0 bases from J, with 29 bases in between. The CDR3 DNA reads as TGTGCCAGCAGCCTGAACGCTATGTTACGCGGGACGGATTATAGCAATCAGCCCCAGCATTTT. Residues: CASSLNAMLRGTDYSNQPQHF.

The V gene is TRBV12-3 or TRBV12-4, the J gene TRBJ2-5; D gene ambiguous. Trimming pared 1 base from V and 2 bases from J, leaving 8 bases between. The CDR3 runs 14 residues. CDR3 bases: TGTGCCAGCAGTTTAGTGGTCTTGCAAGAGACCCAGTACTTC. Residues: CASSLVVLQETQYF.

The V and J genes are TRBV6-2 or TRBV6-3 and TRBJ2-7; TRBD1 is a possible D gene (5 bases). The CDR3 covers 13 residues. V lost 6 bases, J lost 3 bases, and 12 bases lay in between. Germline lookup yields CDR1 MNHEY and CDR2 SVGEGT. Written as DNA, the CDR3 is TGTGCCAGCAGAAGACAGAAATTCTACGAGCAGTACTTC. It specifies CASRRQKFYEQYF.

The chain recombines TRBV9 with TRBJ2-5, with TRBD1 identical over 8 bases. The V gene's germline CDR1 is SGDLS and CDR2 YYNGEE. The CDR3 covers 15 residues. Trimming removed 4 bases from V and 4 bases from J; junction bases left unmatched: 9. CDR3: CASSPRQGWSETQYF. CDR3 DNA: TGTGCCAGCAGCCCCAGACAGGGGTGGTCAGAGACCCAGTACTTC. The variable domain in full, with the rest retrieved from reference TRBV9 and TRBJ2-5, is DSGVTQTPKHLITATGQRVTLRCSPRSGDLSVYWYQQSLDQGLQFLIQYYNGEERAKGNILERFSAQQFPDLHSELNLSSLELGDSALYFCASSPRQGWSETQYFGPGTRLLVL.

The rearrangement uses TRBV15 and TRBJ1-1; 7 positions match TRBD1. The CDR3 consists of 15 residues. J lost 0 bases, V lost 3 bases, and 4 bases had no gene match. CDR1 is LNHNV, CDR2 YYDKDF, per germline (reference sequence). The CDR3 nucleotides read TGTGCCACCAGCAGGCTAACAGGGGTGAACACTGAAGCTTTCTTT. As protein: CATSRLTGVNTEAFF.

This clonotype appeared a few times. The gene calls are TRBV4-3 and TRBJ2-7; 7 nucleotides line up with TRBD1. This CDR3 is built from 16 residues. Trimming took 1 base from V and 0 from J; bases not matched to a gene: 6. Looked up from germline, CDR1 is LGHNA and CDR2 is YSLEER. The CDR3 sequence is CASSQVVQGPSYEQYF. The CDR3 DNA is TGCGCCAGCAGCCAAGTAGTACAGGGGCCCTCCTACGAGCAGTACTTC.

The chain carries TRBV19 and TRBJ1-2; D perhaps matches TRBD1 (6 bases). Germline CDR1 is LNHDA and CDR2 is SQIVND (reference sequence). CDR3 length: 14 residues. Trimming pared 6 bases from V and 1 base from J, leaving 12 bases between. CDR3 amino acids: CASRMDSVNYGYTF. DNA for the CDR3: TGTGCCAGTAGGATGGACAGTGTTAACTATGGCTACACCTTC.

This sequence joins TRBV12-3 or TRBV12-4 and TRBJ2-5; 10 positions match TRBD1. Germline trimming cut 6 bases from V and 5 bases from J; bases unmatched to any gene: 12. CDR3 length: 16 residues. In DNA form, the CDR3 reads TGTGCCAGCAGCCACGCGCGGACAGGGGGACGGGAGACCCAGTACTTC. It encodes CASSHARTGGRETQYF.

The chain uses TRBV5-1 and TRBJ1-1; 9 bases align to TRBD1. CDR3 length: 16 amino acids. V gave up 4 bases and J gave up 1 base; unmatched junction bases: 8. In germline, CDR1 is SGHRS, CDR2 YFSETQ. The CDR3 nucleotides are TGCGCCAGCAGCCCATGGACAGGGGAGAGGAACACTGAAGCTTTCTTT. Encoded protein: CASSPWTGERNTEAFF.

The chain uses TRBV5-1 and TRBJ2-1, with D possibly TRBD1 on 6 matching bases. The germline CDR1 and CDR2 sequences are SGHRS and YFSETQ. The V and J ends lost 0 bases and 6 bases respectively, with 13 bases between them. This CDR3 comprises 15 residues. The CDR3 loop is CASSLGLAGANEQFF. DNA of the CDR3: TGCGCCAGCAGCTTGGGGCTAGCAGGGGCCAATGAGCAGTTCTTC.

Here the CDR3 DNA reads TGTGCCAGTAGTATTAGGAGGAACACTGAAGCTTTCTTT. This sequence encodes CASSIRRNTEAFF. The genes are TRBV19 and TRBJ1-1; D remains unclear. Looked up from germline, CDR1 is LNHDA and CDR2 is SQIVND (reference sequence). The CDR3 has 13 amino acids. The germline V and J ends were trimmed by 3 bases and 1 base, with 6 bases remaining between them.

V usage is TRBV12-3 or TRBV12-4 and J usage is TRBJ1-1; no firm D call. This CDR3 has 15 amino acids. V was clipped by 10 bases and J by 0 bases, with 18 bases between them. The chain's CDR3 is CATLRPSPMNTEAFF. The CDR3 DNA is TGTGCCACACTGCGCCCCTCCCCCATGAACACTGAAGCTTTCTTT.

The chain uses TRBV28 and TRBJ2-7, with TRBD1 matching 7 bases. With 6 bases clipped from V and 2 bases from J, the junction kept 4 bases outside the gene matches. The CDR3 has 13 amino acids. CDR1 is MDHEN and CDR2 is SYDVKM in the germline V gene. DNA for the CDR3: TGTGCCAGCAGCACGACAGGGCCCTACGAGCAGTACTTC. It encodes CASSTTGPYEQYF. The full variable domain, completed using reference TRBV28 and TRBJ2-7, is DVKVTQSSRYLVKRTGEKVFLECVQDMDHENMFWYRQDPGLGLRLIYFSYDVKMKEKGDIPEGYSVSREKKERFSLILESASTNQTSMYLCASSTTGPYEQYFGPGTRLTVT.

J is TRBJ1-1 and V is TRBV7-3; TRBD1 might be the D (6 bases). Trimming pared 5 bases from V and 6 bases from J, leaving 19 bases between. Germline CDR1 and CDR2: SGHTA and FQGTGA. The CDR3 loop spans 15 amino acids. The CDR3 sequence: CASSPEGGVGAEAFF. The CDR3 nucleotides read TGTGCCAGCAGCCCCGAAGGGGGTGTTGGGGCTGAAGCTTTCTTT.

This clonotype came up once. The chain is built from TRBV29-1 and TRBJ2-3, with a weak D call TRBD1 (5 bases). CDR3 size: 13 residues. In germline, CDR1 is SQVTM, CDR2 ANQGSEA. The V end lost 5 bases, the J end lost 0 bases, and 9 bases lay between the germline ends. For the CDR3, the DNA is TGCAGCGTTAGGTGGGGCAGCACAGATACGCAGTATTTT. Translation gives CSVRWGSTDTQYF.